Here is one TCR beta chain with its context. The antigen is not known. These data are taken from a study of shared clonotypes between healthy human individuals. Study-level findings and limits: There were few donors, and this limited the genetic and exposure-history diversity represented. The study generally estimated greater richness for naive than memory subsets.

Investigators spread the genomic DNA of each subset evenly over several immunoSEQ plates. Assay: immunoSEQ multiplex PCR; the TCRdb copy retains only in-frame clones and omits some. This table has 2 million to 2.5 million clones, about 95% appearing once. V lost 4 bases, J lost 9 bases, and 5 bases stayed unmatched. The CDR3 covers 12 residues. Germline V gene data show CDR1 as LNHDA and CDR2 as SQIVND (reference sequence). Sequenced: naive CD4+ T cells sorted from blood. The subset denotes: CD45RA+ positively selected. The receptor was derived from a man younger than 30 in good health. The V call is TRBV19, the J call TRBJ2-7; 8 bases are a match to TRBD1. This chain's CDR3 is CASSTTGTGQYF. The CDR3 bases are TGTGCCAGTAGTACCACCGGGACAGGGCAGTACTTC.